One and the same sample provided the 28 T cell receptor beta chains below, sequenced in a study of low-dose radiotherapy and immunotherapy resistance in tumors. First-strand cDNA relied on TRAV- and TRBV-specific primers spanning alpha and beta chains. With a V-primer adapter and a constant-region primer, TCRs were amplified for around 21 PCR cycles. TCRdb analysed the reads with MiXCR anew, one entry per CDR3 protein. The sample records about 11,000 distinct CDR3 sequences, less than 60% being singletons. These receptors all stem from a human donor with advanced metastatic prostate, ovarian, gallbladder or colorectal cancer (not recorded which). This table probably holds off-target reads from a library built for another chain.

This sequence joins TRBV5-1 and TRBJ1-1, with 9 bases that match TRBD1. The V segment lost 7 bases and the J segment 2 bases; nucleotides outside the gene matches: 9. Germline CDR1 reads SGHRS; CDR2 reads YFSETQ. This CDR3 contains 15 residues. The CDR3 here is CASFSGTGKNTEAFF. Written as DNA, the CDR3 is TGCGCCAGCTTTTCCGGGACAGGGAAAAACACTGAAGCTTTCTTT.

The rearrangement uses TRBV12-3 or TRBV12-4 and TRBJ2-3; possible D gene TRBD2, 5 bases. The V end lost 5 bases, the J end lost 4 bases, and 13 bases lay between the germline ends. The CDR3 length is 14 residues. The CDR3 region has the DNA TGTGCCAGCAGTCTTTTGCCAGCGGCAGATACGCAGTATTTT. Residues: CASSLLPAADTQYF.

Only a few counts were recorded for this clonotype. V is TRBV5-1 and J is TRBJ2-7; D is ambiguous. The V end was cut by 0 bases, the J end by 1 base, with 8 bases between. CDR1 and CDR2 (germline): SGHRS, YFSETQ. This CDR3 region has 14 residues. The CDR3 is CASSLEAHSYEQYF. CDR3 nucleotide sequence: TGCGCCAGCAGCTTGGAGGCGCATTCCTACGAGCAGTACTTC.

The sample holds a few counts of this clonotype. The V gene is TRBV28, the J gene TRBJ2-7; no reliable D call. Germline CDR1 and CDR2: MDHEN and SYDVKM. The CDR3 length is 16 residues. V lost 4 bases to trimming and J lost 2 bases, with 18 bases between them. Written as DNA, the CDR3 is TGTGCCAGCAGTTCCCACGCTTGGGGTACAGCCTACGAGCAGTACTTC. Protein: CASSSHAWGTAYEQYF.

This chain connects TRBV2 to TRBJ2-7, with TRBD1 matching over 10 bases. The J segment lost 3 bases and the V segment lost 6 bases, leaving 11 bases of the junction unmatched. The germline V gene has CDR1 SNHLY and CDR2 FYNNEI. The CDR3 runs 16 residues. CDR3 nucleotides: TGTGCCAGCAGCTACCTTCCGGGACAGGGGTACTACGAGCAGTACTTC. This codes for CASSYLPGQGYYEQYF.

V and J are TRBV5-1 and TRBJ2-7, with 8 bases identical to TRBD1. The CDR3 length is 12 residues. V shed 3 bases and J 6 bases; nucleotides not matched to a gene: 2. Germline lookup yields CDR1 SGHRS and CDR2 YFSETQ. The CDR3 DNA reads as TGCGCCAGCAGCTCCGGACAGGGCGAGCAGTACTTC. Residues: CASSSGQGEQYF.

This clonotype appeared a few times. This sequence joins TRBV7-6 and TRBJ2-7; 11 bases are a match to TRBD1. This CDR3 contains 15 residues. Germline assignment: CDR1 SGHVS and CDR2 FNYEAQ. Trimming cost V 1 base and J 5 bases; bases outside gene matches: 4. CDR3: CASSLGTGGFHEQYF. The CDR3 bases are TGTGCCAGCAGCTTAGGGACAGGGGGCTTCCACGAGCAGTACTTC.

The chain is built from TRBV20-1 and TRBJ2-1; D not certain. This CDR3 is 11 amino acids long. CDR1 and CDR2 (germline): DFQATT, SNEGSKA (reference sequence). The ends were cut back, 1 base at V and 4 bases at J, with 2 bases in the middle. CDR3 DNA: TGCAGTGCTAGAGGGTACAATGAGCAGTTCTTC. Translating gives CSARGYNEQFF.

The V gene is TRBV5-1, the J gene TRBJ1-4, with a tentative D call TRBD1 (6 bases). Trimming cost V 4 bases and J 8 bases, with 18 bases left between them. CDR3 length: 15 residues. The germline V gene has CDR1 SGHRS and CDR2 YFSETQ. The CDR3 region has the DNA TGCGCCAGCAGCCCGGTAACAGGGCCAACGGAAAAACTGTTTTTT. Protein sequence: CASSPVTGPTEKLFF.

The chain combines TRBV12-3 or TRBV12-4 with TRBJ2-1; no firm D call. Trimming pared 3 bases from V and 2 bases from J, leaving 8 bases between. The CDR3 totals 14 residues. Here the CDR3 DNA reads TGTGCCAGCAGTTTCGGATCGCCCTACAATGAGCAGTTCTTC. Its translation: CASSFGSPYNEQFF.

The genes are TRBV5-6 and TRBJ2-5; D ambiguous. Germline V gives CDR1 SGHDT, CDR2 YYEEEE. Trimming stripped 1 base from V and 2 bases from J, with 6 bases between. The CDR3 loop spans 13 amino acids. CDR3 bases: TGTGCCAGCAGCTTGTACCGACAAGAGACCCAGTACTTC. This codes for CASSLYRQETQYF.

The chain is built from TRBV14 and TRBJ1-1; TRBD1 matches at 9 bases. Germline V gives CDR1 SGHDN, CDR2 FVKESK. V trimming: 0 bases; J trimming: 7 bases; junction bases outside the gene matches: 3. The CDR3 length is 14 residues. The CDR3 spells CASSQDQGQGEAFF. In DNA form, the CDR3 reads TGTGCCAGCAGCCAAGATCAGGGACAGGGTGAAGCTTTCTTT.

This clonotype was observed a few times. The rearrangement uses TRBV10-3 and TRBJ2-2; D perhaps matches TRBD1 (6 bases). There are 13 residues in the CDR3. Per the germline V gene, CDR1 is ENHRY and CDR2 is SYGVKD. The V gene lost 4 bases and the J gene lost 7 bases, with 10 bases spanning the gap. The CDR3 sequence is CAISGQVDGELFF. CDR3 nucleotides: TGTGCCATCAGTGGACAGGTCGACGGGGAGCTGTTTTTT.

The V and J genes are TRBV12-3 or TRBV12-4 and TRBJ2-7; the D gene is possibly TRBD1 (6 bases). Deletions cut 6 bases from V and 5 bases from J, with 14 bases between. This CDR3 comprises 13 residues. Here the CDR3 reads CASSRRTGNEQYF. In DNA, the CDR3 is TGTGCCAGCAGCCGTCGCACAGGGAACGAGCAGTACTTC.

The chain recombines TRBV6-8 with TRBJ2-1; 8 bases agree with TRBD2. The CDR3 extends over 17 amino acids. V lost 8 bases, J lost 6 bases, and 18 bases stayed unmatched. Germline assignment: CDR1 MNHGY and CDR2 SAAAGT. The CDR3 loop reads CASRSVDGLAVLNEQFF. CDR3 DNA sequence: TGTGCCAGCCGGTCGGTCGACGGACTAGCAGTACTCAATGAGCAGTTCTTC.

V is TRBV10-3 and J is TRBJ2-2; TRBD1 is a possible D gene (6 bases). Germline values: CDR1 ENHRY, CDR2 SYGVKD. V was clipped by 6 bases and J by 3 bases, with 8 bases between them. CDR3 length: 13 amino acids. The CDR3 reads CAIRAGDTGELFF. The CDR3 DNA sequence: TGTGCCATCAGGGCAGGGGACACCGGGGAGCTGTTTTTT.

CDR3 DNA: TGTGCCAGCAGTCAGGGGCAGGAGGGATACTATGGCTACACCTTC. It codes for CASSQGQEGYYGYTF. The chain carries TRBV28 and TRBJ1-2; perhaps TRBD1 as D (6 bases). Germline values: CDR1 MDHEN, CDR2 SYDVKM. The CDR3 sequence is 15 residues long. V was pared by 5 bases and J by 3 bases, with 16 bases between.

The rearrangement uses TRBV5-4 and TRBJ2-2; 10 bases match TRBD2. With 5 bases clipped from V and 4 bases from J, the junction kept 8 bases outside the gene matches. The CDR3 sequence is 16 residues long. Germline CDR1 SGHNT, CDR2 YYREEE (reference sequence). In DNA, the CDR3 is TGTGCCAGCAGGCAGAGGACTAGCGGAGCCACCGGGGAGCTGTTTTTT. It yields the protein CASRQRTSGATGELFF.

The genes are TRBV28 and TRBJ2-7, with D possibly being TRBD2 (5 bases). The V end lost 7 bases, the J end lost 1 base, and 20 bases lay between the germline ends. Germline CDR1 and CDR2: MDHEN and SYDVKM. The CDR3 is 16 amino acids. This chain's CDR3 is CASTKSSLRDSYEQYF. DNA of the CDR3: TGTGCCAGCACCAAAAGTTCCCTTCGGGATTCCTACGAGCAGTACTTC. The full variable domain, completed using reference TRBV28 and TRBJ2-7, is DVKVTQSSRYLVKRTGEKVFLECVQDMDHENMFWYRQDPGLGLRLIYFSYDVKMKEKGDIPEGYSVSREKKERFSLILESASTNQTSMYLCASTKSSLRDSYEQYFGPGTRLTVT.

This clonotype was detected once. The chain couples TRBV6-5 to TRBJ2-7; 9 bases fit TRBD1. Germline V CDR1 and CDR2: MNHEY, SVGAGI. With 6 bases clipped from V and 2 bases from J, the junction kept 8 bases outside the gene matches. This CDR3 contains 15 residues. This CDR3 is CASRGSGTGPYEQYF. The CDR3 region has the DNA TGTGCCAGCAGGGGATCCGGGACAGGGCCCTACGAGCAGTACTTC.

In its sample, this clonotype was seen a few times. V gene TRBV5-1 combines with J gene TRBJ2-3; D not resolved. Germline CDR1 is SGHRS and CDR2 is YFSETQ. V was trimmed by 1 base and J by 0 bases, leaving 12 bases between them. The CDR3 has 16 amino acids. Here the CDR3 DNA reads TGCGCCAGCAGCTTGACGGCAGAACCTAGCACAGATACGCAGTATTTT. Protein sequence: CASSLTAEPSTDTQYF.

This clonotype was seen only a few times. The chain couples TRBV2 to TRBJ2-1, with 10 bases lining up with TRBD2. V dropped 7 bases and J dropped 2; count of bases not matched to a gene: 5. The CDR3 is 15 amino acids. Looked up from germline, CDR1 is SNHLY and CDR2 is FYNNEI. The CDR3 nucleotides read TGTGCCAGCATGCTGCTAGCGGGGGCCTACAATGAGCAGTTCTTC. It yields the protein CASMLLAGAYNEQFF.

This clonotype was counted between two and nine times. The CDR3 sequence is CAIREGPSVETQYF. Here the CDR3 DNA reads TGTGCCATCCGAGAGGGACCGTCGGTGGAGACCCAGTACTTC. V usage is TRBV10-3 and J usage is TRBJ2-5; D tentatively fits TRBD1 or TRBD2 (5 bases each). V was shortened by 8 bases and J by 5 bases, with 18 bases between the two germline ends. This CDR3 has 14 amino acids. CDR1 is ENHRY and CDR2 is SYGVKD in the germline V gene.

With respect to this clonotype: Relative to the germline gene, one junction end is altered; a read error may explain this. This chain joins TRBV18 and TRBJ2-3; 12 bases align to TRBD2. Germline CDR1 and CDR2: KGHSH and LQKENI. CDR3 length equals 15 residues. The CDR3, as DNA: TGTACCAGCTCCCGACTAGCGGGGGACACAGATACGCAGTATTTT. Its protein is CTSSRLAGDTDTQYF.

Only a few counts were recorded for this clonotype. This rearrangement joins TRBV28 to TRBJ2-7, with D unclear. Trimming left V 8 bases short and J 5 bases short, with 10 bases between. The CDR3 runs 11 residues. CDR1 is MDHEN, CDR2 SYDVKM, per germline. The CDR3 here is CASLGRNEQYF. The CDR3 coding sequence is TGTGCCAGCCTTGGCCGCAACGAGCAGTACTTC.

CDR3 region: CASRPQAGGQNEQYF. CDR3 bases: TGTGCCAGCAGGCCCCAAGCGGGGGGGCAGAACGAGCAGTACTTC. This chain uses TRBV12-3 or TRBV12-4 with TRBJ2-7, with 10 bases fitting TRBD2. The CDR3 contains 15 residues. V lost 6 bases, J lost 5 bases, and 10 bases stayed unmatched.

The V and J genes are TRBV5-5 and TRBJ2-1; 8 bases align to TRBD1. Germline CDR1 and CDR2: SGHKS and YYEKEE (reference sequence). After removal of 9 bases from V and 1 base from J, the junction contained 6 bases not matched to a gene. The CDR3 runs 14 residues. CDR3 bases: TGTGCCACCGACAGGGGTTGGTCCTACAATGAGCAGTTCTTC. Its translation: CATDRGWSYNEQFF.

V and J are TRBV25-1 and TRBJ2-3, with D uncertain. The V gene lost 8 bases and the J gene lost 5 bases, with 8 bases spanning the gap. Germline V lookup: CDR1 MGHDK, CDR2 SYGVNS. The CDR3 has 11 residues. CDR3 loop: CASGSGDTQYF. CDR3 nucleotides: TGTGCCAGCGGCTCCGGAGATACGCAGTATTTT.